This TCR beta chain was profiled in a study of post-analysis software for immune sequencing data. General study findings and limits: Five or six TRBV segments, TRBV5-6, TRBV5-1 and TRBV20-1 among them, were found more frequent in patients than controls.

Prepared TCR beta cDNA libraries contained unique molecular identifiers. TCRdb reprocessed the PCR reads via MiXCR and lists one record per CDR3 protein. The sample carries roughly 600,000 distinct CDR3 sequences, around 40% recorded once. This clonotype appeared a single time. The target antigen is unknown. Germline V gives CDR1 MDHEN, CDR2 SYDVKM. Trimming left V 4 bases short and J 4 bases short, with 18 bases between. The CDR3 is made up of 16 amino acids. This chain uses TRBV28 with TRBJ2-3; D gene uncertain. Sequenced input: blood. The TCR was taken from a girl aged 5-17 years with multiple sclerosis. The CDR3 protein is CASSSRALLLADTQYF. CDR3 nucleotide sequence: TGTGCCAGCAGTTCCCGAGCTCTCCTGTTGGCAGATACGCAGTATTTT.